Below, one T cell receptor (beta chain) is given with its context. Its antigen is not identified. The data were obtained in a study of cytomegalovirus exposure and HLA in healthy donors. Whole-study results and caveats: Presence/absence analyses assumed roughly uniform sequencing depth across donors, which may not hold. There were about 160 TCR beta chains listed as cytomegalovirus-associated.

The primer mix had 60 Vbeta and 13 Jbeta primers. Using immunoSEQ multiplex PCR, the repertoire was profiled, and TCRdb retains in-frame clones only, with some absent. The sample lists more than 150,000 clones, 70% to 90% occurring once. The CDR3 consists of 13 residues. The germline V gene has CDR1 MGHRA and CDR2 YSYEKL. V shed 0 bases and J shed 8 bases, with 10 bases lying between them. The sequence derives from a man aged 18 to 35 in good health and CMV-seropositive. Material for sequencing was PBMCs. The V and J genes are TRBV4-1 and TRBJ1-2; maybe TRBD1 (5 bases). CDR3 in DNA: TGCGCCAGCAGCCAAGAGAGGGGAGGAGGCTACACCTTC. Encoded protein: CASSQERGGGYTF.